These 28 T cell receptor beta chains were sequenced from one sample in a study of blood T cell repertoires in COVID-19. TCRdb keeps only in-frame clones here, not all; method: immunoSEQ multiplex PCR. The sample carries roughly 180,000 clones, about four fifths recorded once. The source material was peripheral blood. These TCRs come from a woman in her sixties or seventies with COVID-19, enrolled during active disease.

The rearrangement links TRBV14 to TRBJ2-5; D remains ambiguous. Germline assignment: CDR1 SGHDN and CDR2 FVKESK. The V gene lost 4 bases and the J gene lost 9 bases, with 12 bases spanning the gap. This CDR3 contains 12 residues. CDR3 DNA: TGTGCCAGCAGCCTAACTGCGTCGGCCCAGTACTTC. Encoded protein: CASSLTASAQYF.

CDR3 coding DNA: TGCGCCAGCAGCAGGACAGGCGCGAACACTGAAGCTTTCTTT. Protein: CASSRTGANTEAFF. The chain couples TRBV5-1 to TRBJ1-1; 7 bases match TRBD1. CDR1 is SGHRS and CDR2 is YFSETQ in the germline V gene. The CDR3 has 14 amino acids. V lost 4 bases and J lost 1; bases outside the gene matches: 4.

The V call is TRBV12-3 or TRBV12-4, the J call TRBJ2-3; D is unclear. The ends were cut back, 6 bases at V and 4 bases at J, with 8 bases in the middle. The CDR3 extends over 12 amino acids. The CDR3 is CASRTTPDTQYF. CDR3 nucleotides: TGTGCCAGCAGAACTACCCCAGATACGCAGTATTTT.

In this sample, this clone turned up a few times. This chain connects TRBV6-5 to TRBJ2-2; D perhaps matches TRBD2 (5 bases). Germline V CDR1 and CDR2: MNHEY, SVGAGI. The CDR3 has 14 amino acids. Trimming took off 6 bases at V and 1 base at J, with 9 bases between the two ends. The CDR3 region has the DNA TGTGCCAGCAGATCTGGAGGGAACACCGGGGAGCTGTTTTTT. It yields the protein CASRSGGNTGELFF.

In its sample, this clone was seen a few times. The chain couples TRBV15 to TRBJ2-4; D might be TRBD2 (6 bases). The germline gives CDR1 LNHNV, CDR2 YYDKDF (reference sequence). CDR3 length equals 18 residues. V was shortened by 0 bases and J by 1 base, with 16 bases between the two germline ends. In nucleotides, the CDR3 is TGTGCCACCAGCAGAGAGGGGGGACCTTCGGGGGCCAAAAACATTCAGTACTTC. Protein: CATSREGGPSGAKNIQYF.

A single count supports this clone. The chain recombines TRBV5-5 with TRBJ2-2; D is uncertain. The V gene's germline CDR1 is SGHKS and CDR2 YYEKEE (reference sequence). This CDR3 region has 15 residues. With 0 bases removed from V and 0 bases from J, the gap between germline ends came to 6 bases. The CDR3: CASSLVVANTGELFF. CDR3 in DNA: TGTGCCAGCAGCTTGGTAGTTGCGAACACCGGGGAGCTGTTTTTT. Together with reference TRBV5-5 and TRBJ2-2, the CDR3 gives the full variable domain: DAGVTQSPTHLIKTRGQQVTLRCSPISGHKSVSWYQQVLGQGPQFIFQYYEKEERGRGNFPDRFSARQFPNYSSELNVNALLLGDSALYLCASSLVVANTGELFFGEGSRLTVL.

This clone came up once. The chain is built from TRBV2 and TRBJ1-2; D ambiguous. Trimming shortened V by 3 bases and J by 0 bases, and 11 bases separated the two germline ends. Germline CDR1 SNHLY, CDR2 FYNNEI. The CDR3 totals 15 residues. This CDR3 is CASSDGQIPNYGYTF. The CDR3 nucleotides are TGTGCCAGCAGTGATGGGCAGATCCCTAACTATGGCTACACCTTC.

The V call is TRBV18, the J call TRBJ2-1, with a weak D call TRBD2 (6 bases). The germline V gene encodes CDR1 KGHSH and CDR2 LQKENI. V shed 3 bases and J shed 6 bases, with 12 bases lying between them. This CDR3 comprises 14 residues. CDR3 in amino acids: CASSPELAGNEQFF. The CDR3 bases are TGTGCCAGCTCACCGGAACTAGCTGGCAATGAGCAGTTCTTC.

V gene TRBV4-3 combines with J gene TRBJ1-1; D is possibly TRBD1 (5 bases). The CDR3 spans 16 residues. CDR1 LGHNA and CDR2 YSLEER come from the germline V gene. The V end lost 4 bases, the J end lost 0 bases, and 15 bases lay between the germline ends. The CDR3 spells CASSPNPGIMNTEAFF. For the CDR3, the DNA is TGCGCCAGCAGCCCGAATCCAGGGATCATGAACACTGAAGCTTTCTTT.

The CDR3 loop is CASIRDRAYEAFF. In DNA, the CDR3 is TGTGCCAGCATTAGGGACAGGGCGTATGAAGCTTTCTTT. The chain combines TRBV28 with TRBJ1-1; 9 bases are shared with TRBD1. The germline V gene has CDR1 MDHEN and CDR2 SYDVKM. This CDR3 is built from 13 residues. Losses at the gene ends were 7 bases for V and 7 bases for J; bases not matched to a gene: 7.

The chain recombines TRBV10-3 with TRBJ1-1; D unresolved. Germline lookup yields CDR1 ENHRY and CDR2 SYGVKD. The CDR3 consists of 13 residues. The V end lost 6 bases, the J end lost 0 bases, and 8 bases lay between the germline ends. Here the CDR3 DNA reads TGTGCCATCAGACGGGATCTGAACACTGAAGCTTTCTTT. It specifies CAIRRDLNTEAFF.

The genes are TRBV5-1 and TRBJ2-3; 8 bases are shared with TRBD2. The V gene's germline CDR1 is SGHRS and CDR2 YFSETQ. The CDR3 runs to 16 residues. J was trimmed by 4 bases and V by 0 bases; bases with no gene match: 7. CDR3 protein: CASSLEGGGPPDTQYF. CDR3 DNA: TGCGCCAGCAGCTTGGAGGGCGGGGGGCCGCCAGATACGCAGTATTTT. Combining the CDR3 with reference TRBV5-1 and TRBJ2-3 gives the whole variable domain KAGVTQTPRYLIKTRGQQVTLSCSPISGHRSVSWYQQTPGQGLQFLFEYFSETQRNKGNFPGRFSGRQFSNSRSEMNVSTLELGDSALYLCASSLEGGGPPDTQYFGPGTRLTVL.

CDR3 nucleotides: TGCGCCAGCAGCCCTGCGGGGGAACCCTACGAGCAGTACTTC. Its protein is CASSPAGEPYEQYF. The rearrangement joins TRBV4-3 to TRBJ2-7; TRBD2 aligns across 7 bases. V lost 4 bases and J lost 2; bases outside the gene matches: 5. Germline loops: CDR1 LGHNA, CDR2 YSLEER. This CDR3 region has 14 residues.

The V call is TRBV6-7, the J call TRBJ2-3; D might be TRBD2 (5 bases). Being an ORF, TRBV6-7 has a function that is uncertain. This CDR3 is built from 14 residues. Trimming stripped 2 bases from V and 10 bases from J, with 16 bases between. CDR3 in DNA: TGTGCCAGCAGTTACGAGTCTAGCTTTCCGCCGCAGTATTTT. This gives the protein CASSYESSFPPQYF.

This clone has a single count. V is TRBV24-1 and J is TRBJ1-4; a weak D match, TRBD1 (6 bases). The CDR3 is made up of 14 amino acids. CDR1 KGHDR and CDR2 SFDVKD come from the germline V gene. The V end was cut by 4 bases, the J end by 4 bases, with 9 bases between. The CDR3 reads CATSEGQRNEKLFF. The CDR3 DNA follows: TGTGCCACCAGTGAAGGACAGCGTAATGAAAAACTGTTTTTT.

The CDR3 sequence is CATFTQGNYGYTF. DNA of the CDR3: TGTGCCACCTTCACTCAGGGCAACTATGGCTACACCTTC. The rearrangement links TRBV28 to TRBJ1-2; weak D call: TRBD1 (5 bases). The germline V and J ends were trimmed by 10 bases and 2 bases, with 14 bases remaining between them. The CDR3 loop spans 13 amino acids. Germline CDR1 is MDHEN and CDR2 is SYDVKM.

About this clone: A much more abundant neighbour one base away suggests this may be a read error. The CDR3 region has the DNA TGTGCCAGCAGCTTAAGCGGGTCCTACAATGAGCAGTTCTTC. This codes for CASSLSGSYNEQFF. The J gene is TRBJ2-1, the V gene TRBV11-2, with D possibly TRBD2 on 6 matching bases. CDR3 size: 14 residues. V lost 2 bases, J lost 1 base, and 6 bases lay in between. CDR1 is SGHAT and CDR2 is FQNNGV in the germline V gene.

The rearrangement links TRBV5-1 to TRBJ1-3, with no clear D. The CDR3 contains 16 residues. CDR1 and CDR2 from the germline V gene are SGHRS and YFSETQ. Trimming shortened V by 0 bases and J by 0 bases, and 10 bases separated the two germline ends. DNA for the CDR3: TGCGCCAGCAGCTTGGGCGGGAGCCTCTCTGGAAACACCATATATTTT. It encodes CASSLGGSLSGNTIYF.

The rearrangement uses TRBV5-4 and TRBJ2-6; 7 nucleotides align to TRBD1. Per germline, CDR1 SGHNT and CDR2 YYREEE (reference sequence). J gave up 0 bases and V 7 bases, and 13 bases lay outside the gene matches. This CDR3 has 18 residues. The CDR3 nucleotides read TGTGCCAGCGCCAACCGGAACAGGGGTTCCTCTGGGGCCAACGTCCTGACTTTC. Translation gives CASANRNRGSSGANVLTF.

The rearrangement links TRBV10-3 to TRBJ2-1; D gene ambiguous. The V gene's germline CDR1 is ENHRY and CDR2 SYGVKD. The CDR3 has 10 residues. The V gene lost 10 bases and the J gene lost 8 bases, with 9 bases spanning the gap. The CDR3 nucleotides are TGTGCCACCCGAGGAGATGAGCAGTTCTTC. As protein: CATRGDEQFF.

This chain connects TRBV27 to TRBJ2-1; maybe TRBD1 (5 bases). Deletions cut 8 bases from V and 0 bases from J, with 14 bases between. CDR3 length: 15 residues. Germline CDR1 and CDR2: MNHEY and SMNVEV (reference sequence). DNA of the CDR3: TGTGCCAGCCGAGTGACAGTCAGCTCCTACAATGAGCAGTTCTTC. Translating gives CASRVTVSSYNEQFF.

The J gene is TRBJ1-3, the V gene TRBV4-2; 11 nucleotides align to TRBD1. Per germline, CDR1 LGHNA and CDR2 YNFKEQ. The V gene end was trimmed by 2 bases and the J gene end by 9 bases; junction bases not matched to a gene: 6. The CDR3 length is 15 residues. The CDR3 sequence: CASSQPGQGGLTIYF. The CDR3 DNA reads as TGTGCCAGCAGCCAACCGGGACAGGGGGGCCTCACCATATATTTT.

The chain recombines TRBV15 with TRBJ1-4; TRBD1 matches 7 bases. Germline-derived CDR1 and CDR2 are LNHNV and YYDKDF (reference sequence). The CDR3 length is 15 residues. Trimming at V came to 5 bases and at J to 8 bases, leaving 11 bases not matched to a gene. The CDR3 sequence: CATSRRGPGLEKLFF. Written as DNA, the CDR3 is TGTGCCACCAGCCGTAGGGGGCCGGGTTTGGAAAAACTGTTTTTT.

The CDR3 DNA follows: TGTGCCAGCAGCCCCTCGACCGGGTATGCCACCTACGAGCAGTACGTC. This encodes CASSPSTGYATYEQYV. The rearrangement links TRBV7-8 to TRBJ2-7; no firm D call. Germline CDR1 reads SGHVS; CDR2 reads FQNEAQ. The length of the CDR3 is 16 residues. Trimming cost V 5 bases and J 2 bases, with 19 bases left between them.

This chain links TRBV18 with TRBJ2-6, with D possibly being TRBD2 (5 bases). CDR3 length: 20 residues. Germline V gives CDR1 KGHSH, CDR2 LQKENI. V lost 3 bases and J lost 2, with 23 bases in between. The CDR3 region is CASSPERGRYGSAGANVLTF. The DNA of the CDR3 is TGTGCCAGCTCACCCGAGAGAGGGAGATACGGGTCGGCTGGGGCCAACGTCCTGACTTTC.

This clone was seen a few times. The V gene is TRBV5-1, the J gene TRBJ1-1, with 7 bases fitting TRBD1. The CDR3 is 16 residues long. Per germline, CDR1 SGHRS and CDR2 YFSETQ. V shed 2 bases and J 5 bases; nucleotides not matched to a gene: 12. The CDR3 loop reads CASSLNPTGRRTEAFF. CDR3 nucleotides: TGCGCCAGCAGCTTAAATCCGACAGGGAGGAGGACTGAAGCTTTCTTT.

V is TRBV7-6 and J is TRBJ2-7; 12 bases are a match to TRBD2. CDR1 is SGHVS, CDR2 FNYEAQ, per germline. The CDR3 spans 15 residues. Trimming cost V 5 bases and J 3 bases; bases outside gene matches: 5. The CDR3 loop is CASSTTSGRIYEQYF. The CDR3 bases are TGTGCCAGCAGCACGACTAGCGGGAGAATCTACGAGCAGTACTTC.

This chain's CDR3 is CAWDGQGTGELFF. The CDR3 bases are TGTGCCTGGGACGGACAGGGAACCGGGGAGCTGTTTTTT. This rearrangement joins TRBV30 to TRBJ2-2; the match to TRBD1 covers 8 bases. This CDR3 is 13 amino acids long. J gave up 5 bases and V 5 bases, and 4 bases lay outside the gene matches. The V gene's germline CDR1 is GTSNPN and CDR2 SVGIG (reference sequence). The variable domain in full, completed from reference TRBV30 and TRBJ2-2, reads SQTIHQWPATLVQPVGSPLSLECTVEGTSNPNLYWYRQAAGRGLQLLFYSVGIGQISSEVPQNLSASRPQDRQFILSSKKLLLSDSGFYLCAWDGQGTGELFFGEGSRLTVL.